The 29 T cell receptor beta chains presented below share a single source sample, sequenced in a study of shared clonotypes between healthy human individuals. Measured with immunoSEQ multiplex PCR; TCRdb has only the in-frame clones, and not every one. This table has around 610,000 clones, 95% to 97% appearing once. Terminally differentiated effector memory CD45RA+ cells were excluded from the naive CD8 cells, which were CD45RO-negative and positively selected for CCR7. Sequencing used naive CD8+ T cells sorted from blood. These receptors all stem from a woman in her 30s in good health.

This clone was seen only once. Other DNA sequences from this sample encode an identical CDR3 as well. The gene calls are TRBV27 and TRBJ2-1; D unresolved. There are 14 residues in the CDR3. V lost 2 bases to trimming and J lost 0 bases, with 5 bases between them. The germline V gene has CDR1 MNHEY and CDR2 SMNVEV (reference sequence). CDR3 coding DNA: TGTGCCAGCAGTTTAGAGAGCTCCTACAATGAGCAGTTCTTC. Protein sequence: CASSLESSYNEQFF.

This sequence joins TRBV9 and TRBJ1-3; maybe TRBD1 (6 bases). The CDR3 sequence is 17 residues long. Germline CDR1 reads SGDLS; CDR2 reads YYNGEE. The V gene lost 4 bases and the J gene lost 4 bases, with 21 bases spanning the gap. CDR3 nucleotides: TGTGCCAGCAGCCCGGGAGGTGGGGGCCTTTGGGGAAACACCATATATTTT. The encoded protein is CASSPGGGGLWGNTIYF.

The genes are TRBV13 and TRBJ2-1, with TRBD2 matching 7 bases. The V gene's germline CDR1 is PRHDT and CDR2 FYEKMQ (reference sequence). With 0 bases clipped from V and 6 bases from J, the junction kept 5 bases outside the gene matches. This CDR3 spans 15 amino acids. CDR3 nucleotide sequence: TGTGCCAGCAGCTTAGGCAGGGACTACGGCAATGAGCAGTTCTTC. Amino acids: CASSLGRDYGNEQFF.

The V call is TRBV19, the J call TRBJ2-7, with TRBD1 as a possible D gene (5 bases). The germline V gene encodes CDR1 LNHDA and CDR2 SQIVND (reference sequence). V lost 7 bases, J lost 6 bases, and 22 bases lay in between. CDR3 size: 15 residues. CDR3 nucleotide sequence: TGTGCCAGTACCCCATCCATGGTAGCAGGGCGCGAGCAGTACTTC. Protein: CASTPSMVAGREQYF.

Points on this clone: A read error may produce the germline difference seen at one junction end. This chain links TRBV10-3 with TRBJ2-7, with 7 bases that match TRBD1. CDR1 is ENHRY, CDR2 SYGVKD, per germline. The CDR3 totals 17 residues. CDR3 residues: CAISESGQPIQIYEQYF. CDR3 nucleotides: TGTGCCATCAGCGAGTCGGGACAGCCTATCCAGATCTACGAGCAGTACTTC.

For the CDR3, the DNA is TGTGCCAGCAGTCCCCCGGAGGGGTACACTGAAGCTTTCTTT. This sequence encodes CASSPPEGYTEAFF. V is TRBV28 and J is TRBJ1-1; D is perhaps TRBD1 (5 bases). CDR3 size: 14 residues. V was cut by 5 bases and J by 3 bases, with 13 bases left in between. The V gene's germline CDR1 is MDHEN and CDR2 SYDVKM.

This rearrangement joins TRBV7-9 to TRBJ2-5; possible D gene TRBD2, 6 bases. Germline lookup yields CDR1 SEHNR and CDR2 FQNEAQ (reference sequence). The germline V and J ends were trimmed by 6 bases and 1 base, with 9 bases remaining between them. The CDR3 consists of 13 residues. The CDR3 loop is CASSTGLQETQYF. As DNA, the CDR3 is TGTGCCAGCAGTACGGGACTCCAAGAGACCCAGTACTTC.

CDR3 amino acids: CAISESVNTEAFF. The CDR3 coding sequence is TGTGCCATCAGTGAGTCGGTGAACACTGAAGCTTTCTTT. The chain couples TRBV10-3 to TRBJ1-1; D is unclear. This CDR3 has 13 amino acids. The V gene lost 0 bases and the J gene lost 0 bases, with 2 bases spanning the gap. Germline V gene lookup returns CDR1 ENHRY and CDR2 SYGVKD.

The chain joins TRBV27 to TRBJ2-3; D ambiguous. Germline CDR1 is MNHEY and CDR2 is SMNVEV (reference sequence). Trimming took off 1 base at V and 1 base at J, with 15 bases between the two ends. The CDR3 spans 17 residues. This chain's CDR3 is CASSLLRLASGTDTQYF. The CDR3 DNA follows: TGTGCCAGCAGTTTATTGAGACTCGCCTCGGGCACAGATACGCAGTATTTT.

This chain uses TRBV9 with TRBJ1-1; 7 bases fit TRBD1. V gave up 3 bases and J gave up 0 bases; unmatched junction bases: 8. From germline, CDR1 is SGDLS and CDR2 YYNGEE. CDR3 size: 16 residues. CDR3 bases: TGTGCCAGCAGCGGGGGACAGTACTCCTTGAACACTGAAGCTTTCTTT. The encoded protein is CASSGGQYSLNTEAFF.

The V gene is TRBV13, the J gene TRBJ1-1; D ambiguous. Germline-derived CDR1 and CDR2 are PRHDT and FYEKMQ (reference sequence). The CDR3 runs 14 residues. V lost 5 bases and J 5 bases, leaving 15 bases between the germline ends. The CDR3 reads CASSMWGTTTEAFF. The CDR3 coding sequence is TGTGCCAGCAGCATGTGGGGAACCACGACTGAAGCTTTCTTT.

The chain is built from TRBV6-1 and TRBJ2-7, with TRBD1 as a possible D gene (5 bases). The germline V gene has CDR1 MNHNS and CDR2 SASEGT. V was trimmed by 3 bases and J by 0 bases, leaving 15 bases between them. This CDR3 spans 16 amino acids. The CDR3 sequence: CASSDTRGRSSYEQYF. The CDR3 DNA is TGTGCCAGCAGTGATACAAGGGGCCGAAGCTCCTACGAGCAGTACTTC.

The rearrangement links TRBV6-6 to TRBJ2-3, with D perhaps matching TRBD2 (7 bases). CDR1 and CDR2 from the germline V gene are MNHNY and SVGAGI (reference sequence). V dropped 2 bases and J dropped 2 bases, with 14 bases sitting between them. CDR3 size: 16 residues. CDR3 DNA sequence: TGTGCCAGCAGTTACGGGGGGGGCCGAGTCACAGATACGCAGTATTTT. It is translated as CASSYGGGRVTDTQYF.

The chain has TRBV11-3 and TRBJ1-1; maybe TRBD1 (5 bases). Germline V gene lookup returns CDR1 SGHNT and CDR2 YENEEA. The V end was cut by 5 bases, the J end by 4 bases, with 14 bases between. CDR3 size: 14 residues. CDR3: CASSPAGTVTEAFF. The DNA for the CDR3 is TGTGCCAGCAGCCCGGCCGGGACGGTCACTGAAGCTTTCTTT.

The chain employs TRBV6-5 and TRBJ2-7; D is possibly TRBD1 (7 bases). The CDR3 runs to 14 residues. V dropped 5 bases and J dropped 3 bases, with 14 bases sitting between them. Germline CDR1 and CDR2: MNHEY and SVGAGI. CDR3 protein: CASSHAGQNYEQYF. In DNA form, the CDR3 reads TGTGCCAGCAGTCACGCGGGACAGAACTACGAGCAGTACTTC.

CDR3 DNA sequence: TGTGCCAGCTCAGTCGGTTACACTGAAGCTTTCTTT. This codes for CASSVGYTEAFF. This chain connects TRBV5-6 to TRBJ1-1; unclear D gene. The CDR3 is 12 amino acids. Per germline, CDR1 SGHDT and CDR2 YYEEEE. Trimming removed 7 bases from V and 3 bases from J, with 10 bases in between.

V usage is TRBV4-1 and J usage is TRBJ2-4; D is unresolved. CDR1 is MGHRA and CDR2 is YSYEKL in the germline V gene. Trimming took 2 bases from V and 11 from J, leaving 10 bases between them. This CDR3 region has 12 residues. CDR3 in amino acids: CASSQFGFLQYF. The CDR3 nucleotides are TGCGCCAGCAGCCAATTCGGATTCCTTCAGTACTTC.

The sample holds one count of this clone. V usage is TRBV2 and J usage is TRBJ2-7, with 7 bases identical to TRBD1. The CDR3 totals 14 residues. Germline V gene lookup returns CDR1 SNHLY and CDR2 FYNNEI. The V and J ends lost 6 bases and 4 bases, in that order; junction bases with no gene match: 9. As DNA, the CDR3 is TGTGCCAGCAGGAAAGACAGGGTGTGGTACGAGCAGTACTTC. It codes for CASRKDRVWYEQYF.

Comments on this clone: This sample includes further DNA sequences coding for the same CDR3. J is TRBJ2-7 and V is TRBV7-6, with 9 bases identical to TRBD1. V lost 5 bases and J lost 2; bases outside the gene matches: 4. Germline CDR1 and CDR2: SGHVS and FNYEAQ. The CDR3 is 14 amino acids. The CDR3 bases are TGTGCCAGCAGCACGGGACAGGGAGCCTACGAGCAGTACTTC. This gives the protein CASSTGQGAYEQYF.

The V gene is TRBV27, the J gene TRBJ1-3; D is unresolved. V dropped 4 bases and J dropped 0 bases, with 10 bases sitting between them. From germline, CDR1 is MNHEY and CDR2 SMNVEV (reference sequence). This CDR3 contains 15 residues. The CDR3 coding sequence is TGTGCCAGCAGTTACGACCGCAGCTCTGGAAACACCATATATTTT. This codes for CASSYDRSSGNTIYF.

The chain joins TRBV2 to TRBJ2-1; unclear D gene. Trimming took 3 bases from V and 7 from J, leaving 7 bases between them. The germline V gene has CDR1 SNHLY and CDR2 FYNNEI. There are 12 residues in the CDR3. CDR3 sequence: CASSDPFNEQFF. In nucleotides, the CDR3 is TGTGCCAGCAGTGATCCCTTTAATGAGCAGTTCTTC.

The chain employs TRBV27 and TRBJ1-2; possibly TRBD1 for D (5 bases). V was trimmed by 6 bases and J by 3 bases, leaving 14 bases between them. Germline CDR1 is MNHEY and CDR2 is SMNVEV (reference sequence). This CDR3 has 14 amino acids. The CDR3 DNA reads as TGTGCCAGCAGGGTTGGGCAGGGATACTATGGCTACACCTTC. Protein: CASRVGQGYYGYTF.

J is TRBJ1-1 and V is TRBV6-1; D remains ambiguous. Trimming removed 5 bases at V and 5 bases at J, with 15 bases between. The V gene's germline CDR1 is MNHNS and CDR2 SASEGT. The CDR3 totals 14 residues. This CDR3 is CASSQRALGTEAFF. The CDR3, as DNA: TGTGCCAGCAGTCAGAGGGCTCTTGGGACTGAAGCTTTCTTT.

This chain connects TRBV15 to TRBJ2-1; 12 bases agree with TRBD2. Germline assignment: CDR1 LNHNV and CDR2 YYDKDF (reference sequence). J was trimmed by 0 bases and V by 5 bases; bases with no gene match: 2. This CDR3 has 16 amino acids. The CDR3: CATSPTSGSSYNEQFF. The CDR3 region has the DNA TGTGCCACCAGCCCGACTAGCGGGAGCTCCTACAATGAGCAGTTCTTC.

V gene TRBV11-2 combines with J gene TRBJ2-1, with a possible D match to TRBD2 (6 bases). V gave up 2 bases and J gave up 1 base, with 12 bases separating them. Germline CDR1 is SGHAT and CDR2 is FQNNGV. This CDR3 is built from 16 residues. The CDR3 sequence: CASSLTGLASYNEQFF. The CDR3 nucleotides are TGTGCCAGCAGCTTAACGGGTCTAGCGTCCTACAATGAGCAGTTCTTC.

This chain links TRBV19 with TRBJ1-1, with TRBD1 identical over 8 bases. Germline CDR1 and CDR2: LNHDA and SQIVND (reference sequence). Trimming removed 7 bases from V and 3 bases from J; junction bases left unmatched: 10. This CDR3 region has 15 residues. The CDR3 sequence is CASKLQGDKYTEAFF. Here the CDR3 DNA reads TGTGCCAGTAAGTTACAGGGGGATAAGTACACTGAAGCTTTCTTT.

The rearrangement joins TRBV4-1 to TRBJ1-5; a possible D gene is TRBD1 (6 bases). CDR1 is MGHRA and CDR2 is YSYEKL in the germline V gene. The CDR3 covers 15 residues. Trimming shortened V by 2 bases and J by 5 bases, and 13 bases separated the two germline ends. CDR3 sequence reads: CASSQREGGDQPQHF. The CDR3, as DNA: TGCGCCAGCAGCCAAAGGGAAGGGGGGGATCAGCCCCAGCATTTT.

This clone appeared once. The rearrangement joins TRBV5-6 to TRBJ2-1, with 8 bases that match TRBD2. V lost 0 bases to trimming and J lost 4 bases; unmatched junction nucleotides: 6. Germline loops: CDR1 SGHDT, CDR2 YYEEEE. This CDR3 has 16 residues. The CDR3 DNA follows: TGTGCCAGCAGCTTGGCCAATGGCGGGAGGTACAATGAGCAGTTCTTC. Translation: CASSLANGGRYNEQFF. The full variable domain, its missing parts supplied by reference TRBV5-6 and TRBJ2-1, is DAGVTQSPTHLIKTRGQQVTLRCSPKSGHDTVSWYQQALGQGPQFIFQYYEEEERQRGNFPDRFSGHQFPNYSSELNVNALLLGDSALYLCASSLANGGRYNEQFFGPGTRLTVL.

The chain couples TRBV7-9 to TRBJ2-7; 7 bases are shared with TRBD1. The CDR3 totals 14 residues. The ends lost 1 base at V and 2 bases at J; junction bases unmatched: 2. Per the germline V gene, CDR1 is SEHNR and CDR2 is FQNEAQ (reference sequence). DNA for the CDR3: TGTGCCAGCAGCTTAGAGGGGGCTACCTACGAGCAGTACTTC. This encodes CASSLEGATYEQYF. Complete variable domain (other parts from reference TRBV7-9 and TRBJ2-7): DTGVSQNPRHKITKRGQNVTFRCDPISEHNRLYWYRQTLGQGPEFLTYFQNEAQLEKSRLLSDRFSAERPKGSFSTLEIQRTEQGDSAMYLCASSLEGATYEQYFGPGTRLTVT.